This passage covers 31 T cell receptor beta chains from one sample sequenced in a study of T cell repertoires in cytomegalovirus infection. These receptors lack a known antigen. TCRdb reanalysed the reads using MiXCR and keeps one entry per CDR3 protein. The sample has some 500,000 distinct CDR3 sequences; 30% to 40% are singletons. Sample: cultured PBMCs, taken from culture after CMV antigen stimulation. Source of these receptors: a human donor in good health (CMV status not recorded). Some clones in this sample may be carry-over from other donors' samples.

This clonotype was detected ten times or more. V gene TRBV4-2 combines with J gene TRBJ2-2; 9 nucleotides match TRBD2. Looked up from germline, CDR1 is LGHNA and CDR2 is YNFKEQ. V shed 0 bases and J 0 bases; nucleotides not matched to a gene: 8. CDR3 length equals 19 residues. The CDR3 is CASSQDALTSGPNTGELFF. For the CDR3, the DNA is TGTGCCAGCAGCCAAGATGCCCTGACTAGCGGCCCGAACACCGGGGAGCTGTTTTTT.

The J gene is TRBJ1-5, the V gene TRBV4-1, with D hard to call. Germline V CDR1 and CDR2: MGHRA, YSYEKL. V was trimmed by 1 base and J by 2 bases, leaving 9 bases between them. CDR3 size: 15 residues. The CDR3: CASSQGPEGNQPQHF. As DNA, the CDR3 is TGCGCCAGCAGCCAAGGCCCAGAAGGCAATCAGCCCCAGCATTTT.

CDR3 in DNA: TGTGCCAGCAAACAGGGGGCAATAAGGGAGCAGTTCTTC. Its translation: CASKQGAIREQFF. The chain links TRBV6-2 or TRBV6-3 to TRBJ2-1, with 9 nucleotides matching TRBD1. The CDR3 extends over 13 amino acids. Germline V CDR1 and CDR2: MNHEY, SVGEGT. After removal of 7 bases from V and 10 bases from J, the junction contained 8 bases not matched to a gene.

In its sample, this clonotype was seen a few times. The CDR3 loop is CASRETVSNQPQHF. CDR3 DNA sequence: TGTGCCAGCAGGGAGACAGTGAGCAATCAGCCCCAGCATTTT. This chain joins TRBV12-3 or TRBV12-4 and TRBJ1-5, with D maybe TRBD1 (5 bases). The CDR3 extends over 14 amino acids. The V end lost 6 bases, the J end lost 1 base, and 10 bases lay between the germline ends.

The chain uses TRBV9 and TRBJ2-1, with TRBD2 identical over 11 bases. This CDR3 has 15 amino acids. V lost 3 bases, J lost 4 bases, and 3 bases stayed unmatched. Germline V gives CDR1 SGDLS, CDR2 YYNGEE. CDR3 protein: CASSGLAGTYNEQFF. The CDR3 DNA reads TGTGCCAGCAGCGGACTAGCGGGGACTTACAATGAGCAGTTCTTC.

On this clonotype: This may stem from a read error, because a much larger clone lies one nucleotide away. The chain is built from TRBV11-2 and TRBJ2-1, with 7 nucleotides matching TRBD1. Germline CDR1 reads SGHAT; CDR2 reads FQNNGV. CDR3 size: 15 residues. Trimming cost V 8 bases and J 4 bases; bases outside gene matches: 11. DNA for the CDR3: TGTGCCAGCGAAGCGACAGGGTCACGGTACAATGAGCAGTTCTTC. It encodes CASEATGSRYNEQFF. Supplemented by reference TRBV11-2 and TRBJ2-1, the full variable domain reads EAGVAQSPRYKIIEKRQSVAFWCNPISGHATLYWYQQILGQGPKLLIQFQNNGVVDDSQLPKDRFSAERLKGVDSTLKIQPAKLEDSAVYLCASEATGSRYNEQFFGPGTRLTVL.

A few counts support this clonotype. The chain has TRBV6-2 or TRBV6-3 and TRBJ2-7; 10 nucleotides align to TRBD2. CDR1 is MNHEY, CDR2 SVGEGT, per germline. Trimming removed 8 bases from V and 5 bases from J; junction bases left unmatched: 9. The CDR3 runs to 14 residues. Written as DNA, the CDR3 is TGTGCCAGCGCCCCCGGGACTAGCGTCCACGAGCAGTACTTC. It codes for CASAPGTSVHEQYF.

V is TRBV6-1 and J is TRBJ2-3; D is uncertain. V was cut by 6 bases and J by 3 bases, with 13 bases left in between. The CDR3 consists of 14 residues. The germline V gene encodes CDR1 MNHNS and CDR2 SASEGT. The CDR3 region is CASSTPGTTDTQYF. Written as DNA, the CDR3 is TGTGCCAGCAGCACTCCTGGCACAACAGATACGCAGTATTTT.

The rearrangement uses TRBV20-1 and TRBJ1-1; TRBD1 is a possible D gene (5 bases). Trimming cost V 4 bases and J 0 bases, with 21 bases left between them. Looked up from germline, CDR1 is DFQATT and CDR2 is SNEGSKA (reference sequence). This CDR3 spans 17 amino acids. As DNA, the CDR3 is TGCAGTGCTACCCCGGGGGGGGGGTTGAGGCTGAACACTGAAGCTTTCTTT. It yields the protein CSATPGGGLRLNTEAFF.

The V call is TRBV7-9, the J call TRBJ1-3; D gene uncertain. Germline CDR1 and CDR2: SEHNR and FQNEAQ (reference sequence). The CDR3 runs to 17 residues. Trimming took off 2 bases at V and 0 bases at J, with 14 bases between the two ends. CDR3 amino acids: CASSLPLSTDSGNTIYF. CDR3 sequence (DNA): TGTGCCAGCAGCTTACCACTCTCGACGGACTCTGGAAACACCATATATTTT. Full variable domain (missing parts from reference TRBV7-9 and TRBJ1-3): DTGVSQNPRHKITKRGQNVTFRCDPISEHNRLYWYRQTLGQGPEFLTYFQNEAQLEKSRLLSDRFSAERPKGSFSTLEIQRTEQGDSAMYLCASSLPLSTDSGNTIYFGEGSWLTVV.

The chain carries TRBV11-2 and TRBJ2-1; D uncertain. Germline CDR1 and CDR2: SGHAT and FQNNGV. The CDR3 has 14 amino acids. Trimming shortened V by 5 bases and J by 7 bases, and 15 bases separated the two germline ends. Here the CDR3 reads CASSRTTGRNEQFF. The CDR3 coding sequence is TGTGCCAGCAGCAGAACGACCGGGCGGAATGAGCAGTTCTTC.

The DNA for the CDR3 is TGCAGTGCTTCCCGGTTAAGTCGCTCCTCGGGAGATACGCAGTATTTT. Its translation: CSASRLSRSSGDTQYF. The V gene is TRBV20-1, the J gene TRBJ2-3; D gene uncertain. The CDR3 has 16 amino acids. The ends were cut back, 5 bases at V and 5 bases at J, with 23 bases in the middle. Germline V gene sequence: CDR1 DFQATT, CDR2 SNEGSKA (reference sequence).

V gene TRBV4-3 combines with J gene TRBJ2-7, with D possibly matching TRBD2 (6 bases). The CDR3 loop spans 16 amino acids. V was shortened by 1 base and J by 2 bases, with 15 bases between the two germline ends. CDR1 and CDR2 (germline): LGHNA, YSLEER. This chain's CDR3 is CASSQGRAAGTYEQYF. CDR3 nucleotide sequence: TGCGCCAGCAGCCAAGGGAGGGCAGCCGGTACCTACGAGCAGTACTTC.

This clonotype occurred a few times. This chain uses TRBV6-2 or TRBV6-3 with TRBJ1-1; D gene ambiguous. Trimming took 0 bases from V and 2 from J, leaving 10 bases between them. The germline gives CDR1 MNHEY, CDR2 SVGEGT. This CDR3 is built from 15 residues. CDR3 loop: CASSYSRGYNTEAFF. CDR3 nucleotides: TGTGCCAGCAGTTACTCACGGGGATATAACACTGAAGCTTTCTTT.

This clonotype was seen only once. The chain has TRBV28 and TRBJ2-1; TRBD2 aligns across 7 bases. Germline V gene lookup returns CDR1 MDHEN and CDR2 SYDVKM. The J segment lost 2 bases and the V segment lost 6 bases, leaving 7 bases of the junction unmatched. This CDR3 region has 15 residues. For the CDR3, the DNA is TGTGCCAGCAGGAGCGGGATAGTAACCTACAATGAGCAGTTCTTC. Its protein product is CASRSGIVTYNEQFF.

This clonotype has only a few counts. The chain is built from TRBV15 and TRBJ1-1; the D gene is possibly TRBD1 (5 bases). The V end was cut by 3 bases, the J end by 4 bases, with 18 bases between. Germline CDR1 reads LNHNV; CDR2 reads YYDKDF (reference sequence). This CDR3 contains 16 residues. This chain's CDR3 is CATSRAWGQGSTEAFF. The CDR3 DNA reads TGTGCCACCAGCAGGGCCTGGGGCCAGGGAAGCACTGAAGCTTTCTTT.

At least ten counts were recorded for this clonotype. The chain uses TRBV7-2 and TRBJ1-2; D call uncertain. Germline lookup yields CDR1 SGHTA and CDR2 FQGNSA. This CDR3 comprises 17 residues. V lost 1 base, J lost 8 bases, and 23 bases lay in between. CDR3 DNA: TGTGCCAGCAGCTTAGACACCCCGACAACGGGGTCATCGGGCTACACCTTC. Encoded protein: CASSLDTPTTGSSGYTF. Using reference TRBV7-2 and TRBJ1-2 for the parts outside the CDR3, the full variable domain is GAGVSQSPSNKVTEKGKDVELRCDPISGHTALYWYRQSLGQGLEFLIYFQGNSAPDKSGLPSDRFSAERTGGSVSTLTIQRTQQEDSAVYLCASSLDTPTTGSSGYTFGSGTRLTVV.

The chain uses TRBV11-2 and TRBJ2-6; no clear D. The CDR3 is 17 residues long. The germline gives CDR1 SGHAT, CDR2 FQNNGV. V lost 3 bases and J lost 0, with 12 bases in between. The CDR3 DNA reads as TGTGCCAGCAGCTTGGAGAGCTTTTCCTCTGGGGCCAACGTCCTGACTTTC. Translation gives CASSLESFSSGANVLTF.

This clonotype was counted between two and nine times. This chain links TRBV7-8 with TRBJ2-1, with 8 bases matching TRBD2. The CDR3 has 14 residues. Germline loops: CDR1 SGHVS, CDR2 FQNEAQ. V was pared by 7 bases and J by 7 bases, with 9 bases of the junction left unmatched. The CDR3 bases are TGTGCCAGCACCGGGAGGGGCAGGTGGAATGAGCAGTTCTTC. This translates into CASTGRGRWNEQFF.

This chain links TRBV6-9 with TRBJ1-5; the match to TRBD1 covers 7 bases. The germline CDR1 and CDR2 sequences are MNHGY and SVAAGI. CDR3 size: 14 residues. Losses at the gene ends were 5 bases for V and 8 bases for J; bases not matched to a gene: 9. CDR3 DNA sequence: TGTGCCAGCAGTCCACAGGGGTCCTTAGAGCCCCAGCATTTT. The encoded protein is CASSPQGSLEPQHF.

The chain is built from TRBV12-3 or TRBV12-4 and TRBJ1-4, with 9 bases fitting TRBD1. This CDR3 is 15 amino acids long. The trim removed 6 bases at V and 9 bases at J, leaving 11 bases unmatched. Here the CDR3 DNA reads TGTGCCAGCAGGGGGGGGGACAGGGATCGGAAAAAACTGTTTTTT. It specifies CASRGGDRDRKKLFF.

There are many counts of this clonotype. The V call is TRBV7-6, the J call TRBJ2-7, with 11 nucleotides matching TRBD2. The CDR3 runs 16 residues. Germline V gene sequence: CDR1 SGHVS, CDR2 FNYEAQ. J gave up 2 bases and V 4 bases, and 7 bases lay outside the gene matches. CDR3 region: CASSSGFSGRAYEQYF. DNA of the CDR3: TGTGCCAGCAGCTCGGGATTTAGCGGGAGGGCCTACGAGCAGTACTTC.

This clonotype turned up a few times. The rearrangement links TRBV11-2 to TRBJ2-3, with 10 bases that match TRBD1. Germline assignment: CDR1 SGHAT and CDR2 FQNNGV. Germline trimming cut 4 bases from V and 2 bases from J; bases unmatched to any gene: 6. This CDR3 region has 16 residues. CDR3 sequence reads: CASSYRDRGYTDTQYF. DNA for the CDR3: TGTGCCAGCAGCTATAGGGACAGGGGATACACAGATACGCAGTATTTT.

CDR3 loop: CASSSLGDMNTEAFF. The CDR3 nucleotides are TGTGCCAGCAGCTCTCTCGGGGATATGAACACTGAAGCTTTCTTT. V gene TRBV7-9 combines with J gene TRBJ1-1; D remains ambiguous. The CDR3 contains 15 residues. Germline V CDR1 and CDR2: SEHNR, FQNEAQ (reference sequence). Deletions cut 4 bases from V and 0 bases from J, with 12 bases between.

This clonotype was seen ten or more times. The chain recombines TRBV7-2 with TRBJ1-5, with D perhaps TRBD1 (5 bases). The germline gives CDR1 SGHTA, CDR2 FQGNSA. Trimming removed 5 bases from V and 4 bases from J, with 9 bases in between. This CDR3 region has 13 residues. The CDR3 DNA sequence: TGTGCCAGCAGCCTACAGGAGAATCAGCCCCAGCATTTT. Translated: CASSLQENQPQHF.

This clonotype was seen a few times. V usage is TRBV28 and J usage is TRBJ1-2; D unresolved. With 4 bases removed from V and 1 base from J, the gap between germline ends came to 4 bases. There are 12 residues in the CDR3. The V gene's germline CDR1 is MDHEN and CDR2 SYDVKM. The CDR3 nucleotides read TGTGCCAGCAGTTACCGTAACTATGGCTACACCTTC. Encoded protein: CASSYRNYGYTF.

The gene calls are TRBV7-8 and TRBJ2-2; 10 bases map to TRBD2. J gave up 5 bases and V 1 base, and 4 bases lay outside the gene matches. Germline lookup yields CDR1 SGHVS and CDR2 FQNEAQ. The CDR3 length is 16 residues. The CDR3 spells CASSLVLAGETGELFF. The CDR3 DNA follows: TGTGCCAGCAGCTTAGTCCTAGCGGGAGAGACCGGGGAGCTGTTTTTT. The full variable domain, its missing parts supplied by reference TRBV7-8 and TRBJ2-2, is GAGVSQSPRYKVAKRGQDVALRCDPISGHVSLFWYQQALGQGPEFLTYFQNEAQLDKSGLPSDRFFAERPEGSVSTLKIQRTQQEDSAVYLCASSLVLAGETGELFFGEGSRLTVL.

The CDR3 DNA sequence: TGTGCCAGCAGTTCCGGACAGGACAAGGCCGGGGAGCTGTTTTTT. It codes for CASSSGQDKAGELFF. The V call is TRBV28, the J call TRBJ2-2; 7 nucleotides align to TRBD1. Germline V gene lookup returns CDR1 MDHEN and CDR2 SYDVKM. Trimming removed 4 bases from V and 6 bases from J; junction bases left unmatched: 8. The CDR3 contains 15 residues.

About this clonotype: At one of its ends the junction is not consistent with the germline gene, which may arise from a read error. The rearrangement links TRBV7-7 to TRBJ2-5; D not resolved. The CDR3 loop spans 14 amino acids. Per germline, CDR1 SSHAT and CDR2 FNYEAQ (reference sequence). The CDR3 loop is CASSLWFYSETQYF. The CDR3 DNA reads TGTGCTAGCAGCTTATGGTTTTATTCGGAGACCCAGTACTTC.

CDR3 in amino acids: CASTEAGKAYEQYF. The CDR3 DNA reads TGTGCCAGCACCGAAGCAGGGAAAGCGTACGAGCAGTACTTC. The chain carries TRBV28 and TRBJ2-7, with D possibly matching TRBD1 (5 bases). Between the trimmed V and J ends, which lost 7 bases and 4 bases, there was a span of 17 bases. The CDR3 contains 14 residues. Germline values: CDR1 MDHEN, CDR2 SYDVKM.

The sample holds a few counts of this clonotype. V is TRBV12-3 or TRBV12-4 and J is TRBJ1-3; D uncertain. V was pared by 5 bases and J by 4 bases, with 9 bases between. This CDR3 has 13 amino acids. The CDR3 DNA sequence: TGTGCCAGCAGTCTTCATGAAGGAAACACCATATATTTT. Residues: CASSLHEGNTIYF.